This T cell receptor beta chain was documented in a study of graft-versus-host responses after intestinal transplantation. The ends lost 0 bases at V and 4 bases at J; junction bases unmatched: 5. CDR3 length equals 16 residues. The germline V gene encodes CDR1 SGHRS and CDR2 YFSETQ. The assay was immunoSEQ multiplex PCR, and TCRdb's table has in-frame clones only and misses some. Among around 90,000 clones listed, 92% were seen once. About this clone: Its antigen is undetermined.

Specimen: unstimulated CD4+ T cells sorted from spleen or lymph node cells, collected before intestinal transplant. The J gene is TRBJ2-1, the V gene TRBV5-1; 9 nucleotides match TRBD2. The TCR comes from a human donor who received an intestinal transplant. The CDR3 coding sequence is TGCGCCAGCAGCTTGGTGGCGGGAGGGTATTACAATGAGCAGTTCTTC. It is translated as CASSLVAGGYYNEQFF.